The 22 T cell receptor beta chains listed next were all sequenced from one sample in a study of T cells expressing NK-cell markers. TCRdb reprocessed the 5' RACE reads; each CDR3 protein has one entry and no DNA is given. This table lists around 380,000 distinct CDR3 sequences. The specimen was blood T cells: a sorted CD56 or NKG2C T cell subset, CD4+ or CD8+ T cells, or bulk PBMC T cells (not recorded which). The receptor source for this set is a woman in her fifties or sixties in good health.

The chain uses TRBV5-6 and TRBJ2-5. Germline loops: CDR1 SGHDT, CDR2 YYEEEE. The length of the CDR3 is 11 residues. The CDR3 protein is CASSRRETQYF.

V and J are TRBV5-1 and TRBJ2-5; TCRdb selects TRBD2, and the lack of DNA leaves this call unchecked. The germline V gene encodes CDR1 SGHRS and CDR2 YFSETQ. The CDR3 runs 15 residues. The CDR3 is CASSSSGRKGETQYF.

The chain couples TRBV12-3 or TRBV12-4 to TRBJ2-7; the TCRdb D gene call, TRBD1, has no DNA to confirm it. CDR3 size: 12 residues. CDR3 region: CASSPTDYEQYF.

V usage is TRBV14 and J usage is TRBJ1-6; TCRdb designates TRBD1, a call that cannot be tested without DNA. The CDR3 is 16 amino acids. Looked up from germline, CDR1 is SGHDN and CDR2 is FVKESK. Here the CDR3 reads CASITKTGQGVTPLHF.

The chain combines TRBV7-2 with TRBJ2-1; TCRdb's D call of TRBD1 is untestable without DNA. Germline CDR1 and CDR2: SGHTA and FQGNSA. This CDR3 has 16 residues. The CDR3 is CASSSFGGVGYNEQFF. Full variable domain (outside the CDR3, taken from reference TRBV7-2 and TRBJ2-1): GAGVSQSPSNKVTEKGKDVELRCDPISGHTALYWYRQSLGQGLEFLIYFQGNSAPDKSGLPSDRFSAERTGGSVSTLTIQRTQQEDSAVYLCASSSFGGVGYNEQFFGPGTRLTVL.

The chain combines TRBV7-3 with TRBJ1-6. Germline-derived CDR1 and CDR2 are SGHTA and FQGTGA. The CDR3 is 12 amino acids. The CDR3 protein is CASGSSNSPLHF.

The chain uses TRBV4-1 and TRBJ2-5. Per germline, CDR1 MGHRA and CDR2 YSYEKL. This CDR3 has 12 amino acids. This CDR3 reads CASSHALETQYF.

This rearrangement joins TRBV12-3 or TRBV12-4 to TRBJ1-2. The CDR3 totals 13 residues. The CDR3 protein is CASSPDVFYGYTF.

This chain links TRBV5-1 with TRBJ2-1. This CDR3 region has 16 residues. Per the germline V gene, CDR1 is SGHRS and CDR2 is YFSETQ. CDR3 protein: CASSLTRVITYNEQFF.

This CDR3 reads CASSLARGGTSTDTQYF. V gene TRBV7-8 combines with J gene TRBJ2-3; without DNA, the TCRdb call of TRBD1 cannot be checked. CDR3 length equals 17 residues. The V gene's germline CDR1 is SGHVS and CDR2 FQNEAQ.

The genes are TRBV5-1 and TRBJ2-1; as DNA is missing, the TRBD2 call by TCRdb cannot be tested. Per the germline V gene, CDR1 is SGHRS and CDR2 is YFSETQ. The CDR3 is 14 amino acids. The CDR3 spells CASQTSGSLDEQFF. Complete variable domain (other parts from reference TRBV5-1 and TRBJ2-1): KAGVTQTPRYLIKTRGQQVTLSCSPISGHRSVSWYQQTPGQGLQFLFEYFSETQRNKGNFPGRFSGRQFSNSRSEMNVSTLELGDSALYLCASQTSGSLDEQFFGPGTRLTVL.

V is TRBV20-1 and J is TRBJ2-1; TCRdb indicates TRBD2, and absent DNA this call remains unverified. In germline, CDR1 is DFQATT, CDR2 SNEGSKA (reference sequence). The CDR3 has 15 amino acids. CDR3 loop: CSARDGERGDNEQFF.

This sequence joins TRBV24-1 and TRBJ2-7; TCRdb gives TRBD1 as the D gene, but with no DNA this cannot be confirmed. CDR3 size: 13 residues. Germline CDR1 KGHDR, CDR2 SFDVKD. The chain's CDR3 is CATSDKTGSEQYF.

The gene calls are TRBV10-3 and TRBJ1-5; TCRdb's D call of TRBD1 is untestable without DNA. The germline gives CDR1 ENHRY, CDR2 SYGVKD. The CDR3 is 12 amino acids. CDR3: CATGGLGQPQHF.

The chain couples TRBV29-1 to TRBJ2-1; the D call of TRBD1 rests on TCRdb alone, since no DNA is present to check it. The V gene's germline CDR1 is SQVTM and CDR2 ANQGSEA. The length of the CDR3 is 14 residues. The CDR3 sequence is CSVEDLGGSNEQFF.

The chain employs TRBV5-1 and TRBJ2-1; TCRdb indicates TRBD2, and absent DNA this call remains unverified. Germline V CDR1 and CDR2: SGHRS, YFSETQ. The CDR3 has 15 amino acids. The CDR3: CASSTDRALNNEQFF. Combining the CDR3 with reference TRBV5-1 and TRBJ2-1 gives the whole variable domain KAGVTQTPRYLIKTRGQQVTLSCSPISGHRSVSWYQQTPGQGLQFLFEYFSETQRNKGNFPGRFSGRQFSNSRSEMNVSTLELGDSALYLCASSTDRALNNEQFFGPGTRLTVL.

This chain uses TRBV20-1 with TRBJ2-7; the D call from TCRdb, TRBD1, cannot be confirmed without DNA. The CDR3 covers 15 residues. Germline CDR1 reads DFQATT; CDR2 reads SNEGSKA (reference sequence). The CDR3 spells CSARGVGSGGYEQYF.

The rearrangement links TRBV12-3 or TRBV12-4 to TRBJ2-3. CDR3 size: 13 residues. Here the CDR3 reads CASSLTNTDTQYF.

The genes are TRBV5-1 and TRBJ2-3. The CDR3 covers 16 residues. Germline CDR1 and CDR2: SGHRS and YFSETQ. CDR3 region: CASSYGLAADTDTQYF.

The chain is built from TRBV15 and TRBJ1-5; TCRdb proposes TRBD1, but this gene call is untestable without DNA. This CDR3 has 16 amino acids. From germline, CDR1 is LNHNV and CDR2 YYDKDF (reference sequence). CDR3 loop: CATSRDREIGNQPQHF.

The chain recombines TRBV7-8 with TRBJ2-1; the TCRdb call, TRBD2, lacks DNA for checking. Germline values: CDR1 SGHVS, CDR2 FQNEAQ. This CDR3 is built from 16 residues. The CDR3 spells CASSPSGLAGEYEQFF.

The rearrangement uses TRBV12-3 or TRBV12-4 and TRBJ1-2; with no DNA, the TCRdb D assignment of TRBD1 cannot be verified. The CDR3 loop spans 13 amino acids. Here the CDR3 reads CASSWDRSYGYTF.